Shown below are 14 T cell receptor beta chains from a single sample sequenced in a study of PD-1 blockade in classical Hodgkin lymphoma. Noted time point: cycle 4 day 1 (C4D1), after five to seven weeks of nivolumab. All the patients suffered relapse after autologous stem cell transplantation, and brentuximab vedotin exposure differed. Assay: immunoSEQ multiplex PCR; the TCRdb copy retains only in-frame clones and omits some. The sample holds some 19,000 clones; about 84% are singletons and the top ten take around a fifth. Sequencing was performed on peripheral blood mononuclear cells (PBMCs), taken before the fourth cycle of nivolumab. These receptors all come from a human donor with classical Hodgkin lymphoma.

This clone was picked up a small number of times. A junction end diverges from the germline sequence, so it may reflect a read error. The chain joins TRBV5-4 to TRBJ1-6; no clear D gene. This CDR3 is built from 12 residues. The germline V gene has CDR1 SGHNT and CDR2 YYREEE (reference sequence). The DNA of the CDR3 is TGTGCCAGCAGCGAGAATAACTCACCCCTCCACTTT. Amino acid sequence: CASSENNSPLHF. Looking up the rest from reference TRBV5-4 and TRBJ1-6 gives the full variable domain: ETGVTQSPTHLIKTRGQQVTLRCSSQSGHNTVSWYQQALGQGPQFIFQYYREEENGRGNFPPRFSGLQFPNYSSELNVNALELDDSALYLCASSENNSPLHFGNGTRLTVT.

Only a few counts were recorded for this clone. This chain links TRBV5-1 with TRBJ1-2; D is ambiguous. V was shortened by 0 bases and J by 4 bases, with 10 bases between the two germline ends. In germline, CDR1 is SGHRS, CDR2 YFSETQ. The CDR3 sequence is 14 residues long. The CDR3 DNA follows: TGCGCCAGCAGCTTGGCCGAGGCGCGCTATGGCTACACCTTC. This sequence encodes CASSLAEARYGYTF.

The V gene is TRBV6-1, the J gene TRBJ1-5, with D maybe TRBD1 (6 bases). The V end was cut by 7 bases, the J end by 3 bases, with 13 bases between. The V gene's germline CDR1 is MNHNS and CDR2 SASEGT. The CDR3 is made up of 14 amino acids. Here the CDR3 reads CASTQAGVNQPQHF. As DNA, the CDR3 is TGTGCCAGCACCCAAGCAGGGGTCAATCAGCCCCAGCATTTT.

As for this clone: Relative to the germline gene, one junction end is altered; a read error may explain this. The chain carries TRBV5-4 and TRBJ1-2; no clear D. Germline V gene lookup returns CDR1 SGHNT and CDR2 YYREEE (reference sequence). The CDR3 spans 14 residues. CDR3 nucleotide sequence: TGTACCAGCAGCTTGGAATGGGCAGACGGTGGCTACACCTTC. Protein product: CTSSLEWADGGYTF.

The rearrangement links TRBV6-5 to TRBJ1-6; a weak D match, TRBD1 (6 bases). CDR1 MNHEY and CDR2 SVGAGI come from the germline V gene. Trimming removed 10 bases at V and 8 bases at J, with 12 bases between. CDR3 size: 12 residues. CDR3 nucleotide sequence: TGTGCCACCCGGGAGGGGGATTCACCCCTCCACTTT. It translates to CATREGDSPLHF.

The rearrangement uses TRBV5-1 and TRBJ1-4; 8 nucleotides align to TRBD1. This CDR3 contains 14 residues. Germline CDR1 SGHRS, CDR2 YFSETQ. With 2 bases clipped from V and 7 bases from J, the junction kept 4 bases outside the gene matches. The CDR3 DNA sequence: TGCGCCAGCAGCTTCCAGGGGGCAAGTGAAAAACTGTTTTTT. Amino acid sequence: CASSFQGASEKLFF. Drawing the rest from reference TRBV5-1 and TRBJ1-4, the complete variable domain is KAGVTQTPRYLIKTRGQQVTLSCSPISGHRSVSWYQQTPGQGLQFLFEYFSETQRNKGNFPGRFSGRQFSNSRSEMNVSTLELGDSALYLCASSFQGASEKLFFGSGTQLSVL.

This rearrangement joins TRBV5-1 to TRBJ2-4; D is perhaps TRBD2 (6 bases). This CDR3 is 15 amino acids long. Trimming took off 0 bases at V and 5 bases at J, with 12 bases between the two ends. Germline-derived CDR1 and CDR2 are SGHRS and YFSETQ. CDR3 amino acids: CASSLVGGRQNIQYF. The CDR3 bases are TGCGCCAGCAGCTTGGTCGGGGGTAGGCAAAACATTCAGTACTTC.

The V gene is TRBV7-2, the J gene TRBJ2-1, with D perhaps matching TRBD1 or TRBD2 (5 bases each). Germline V lookup: CDR1 SGHTA, CDR2 FQGNSA. V lost 6 bases and J 12 bases, leaving 33 bases between the germline ends. The CDR3 has 18 residues. CDR3 DNA: TGTGCCAGCAGGCCCTACCAAGCTTTAAGCGGACATCACCTTGGGCAGTTCTTC. Translation gives CASRPYQALSGHHLGQFF.

V and J are TRBV5-1 and TRBJ1-1; D perhaps matches TRBD1 (5 bases). The CDR3 runs 14 residues. From germline, CDR1 is SGHRS and CDR2 YFSETQ. V lost 7 bases to trimming and J lost 3 bases, with 16 bases between them. CDR3: CASGVLGGDTEAFF. In DNA, the CDR3 is TGCGCCAGCGGTGTATTGGGAGGGGACACTGAAGCTTTCTTT.

This clone was seen more than once but under ten times. The sample has other DNA sequences that encode this CDR3 too. CDR3 protein: CASSPGGTEAFF. Written as DNA, the CDR3 is TGTGCCAGCAGCCCCGGTGGCACTGAAGCTTTCTTT. V is TRBV11-2 and J is TRBJ1-1; no reliable D call. Germline values: CDR1 SGHAT, CDR2 FQNNGV. V was clipped by 5 bases and J by 4 bases, with 8 bases between them. The CDR3 is 12 amino acids.

The chain carries TRBV7-2 and TRBJ1-6; D is perhaps TRBD1 (5 bases). Trimming pared 2 bases from V and 11 bases from J, leaving 10 bases between. Germline loops: CDR1 SGHTA, CDR2 FQGNSA. CDR3 length: 13 amino acids. CDR3 sequence (DNA): TGTGCCAGCAGCTTATCGTCAGGGCCACCCCTCCACTTT. It is translated as CASSLSSGPPLHF. Based on the CDR3 plus reference TRBV7-2 and TRBJ1-6, the full variable domain is GAGVSQSPSNKVTEKGKDVELRCDPISGHTALYWYRQSLGQGLEFLIYFQGNSAPDKSGLPSDRFSAERTGGSVSTLTIQRTQQEDSAVYLCASSLSSGPPLHFGNGTRLTVT.

This clone showed up just a few times. This chain connects TRBV2 to TRBJ1-4; D is possibly TRBD1 (6 bases). CDR1 is SNHLY, CDR2 FYNNEI, per germline. The CDR3 is made up of 15 amino acids. Trimming took off 3 bases at V and 0 bases at J, with 8 bases between the two ends. This CDR3 is CASSEDRTTNEKLFF. The DNA for the CDR3 is TGTGCCAGCAGTGAGGACAGAACAACTAATGAAAAACTGTTTTTT. The variable domain in full, with the rest retrieved from reference TRBV2 and TRBJ1-4, is EPEVTQTPSHQVTQMGQEVILRCVPISNHLYFYWYRQILGQKVEFLVSFYNNEISEKSEIFDDQFSVERPDGSNFTLKIRSTKLEDSAMYFCASSEDRTTNEKLFFGSGTQLSVL.

This chain uses TRBV4-2 with TRBJ2-2; 7 nucleotides align to TRBD2. The CDR3 extends over 16 amino acids. J lost 6 bases, V lost 0 bases, and 7 bases had no gene match. CDR1 and CDR2 from the germline V gene are LGHNA and YNFKEQ. CDR3 loop: CASSQDQSGAAGELFF. CDR3 nucleotides: TGTGCCAGCAGCCAAGATCAGAGCGGGGCTGCCGGGGAGCTGTTTTTT.

V and J are TRBV28 and TRBJ2-1; maybe TRBD1 (6 bases). Germline lookup yields CDR1 MDHEN and CDR2 SYDVKM. V lost 6 bases and J 9 bases, leaving 18 bases between the germline ends. The CDR3 contains 14 residues. CDR3 residues: CASRPPGTLGEQFF. The CDR3 DNA is TGTGCCAGCAGGCCTCCCGGGACATTGGGTGAGCAGTTCTTC.